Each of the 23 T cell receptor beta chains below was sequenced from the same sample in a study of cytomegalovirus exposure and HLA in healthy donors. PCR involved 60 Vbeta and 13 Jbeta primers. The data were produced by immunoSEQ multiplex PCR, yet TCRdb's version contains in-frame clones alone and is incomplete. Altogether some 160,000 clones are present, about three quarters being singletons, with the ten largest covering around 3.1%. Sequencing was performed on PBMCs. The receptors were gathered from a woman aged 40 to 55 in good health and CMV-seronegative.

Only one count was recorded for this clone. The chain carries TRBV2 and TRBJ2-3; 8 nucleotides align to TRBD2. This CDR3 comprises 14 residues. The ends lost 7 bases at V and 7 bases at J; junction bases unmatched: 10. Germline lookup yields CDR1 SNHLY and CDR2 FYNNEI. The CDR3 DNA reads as TGTGCCAGCACGACTAGCGCTTGGGGTAATACGCAGTATTTT. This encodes CASTTSAWGNTQYF.

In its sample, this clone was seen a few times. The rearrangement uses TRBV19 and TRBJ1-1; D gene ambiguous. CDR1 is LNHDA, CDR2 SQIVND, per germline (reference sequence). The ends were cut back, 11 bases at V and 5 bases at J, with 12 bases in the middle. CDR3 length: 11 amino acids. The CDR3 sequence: CAGKRGTEAFF. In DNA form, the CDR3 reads TGTGCCGGGAAGCGGGGTACTGAAGCTTTCTTT.

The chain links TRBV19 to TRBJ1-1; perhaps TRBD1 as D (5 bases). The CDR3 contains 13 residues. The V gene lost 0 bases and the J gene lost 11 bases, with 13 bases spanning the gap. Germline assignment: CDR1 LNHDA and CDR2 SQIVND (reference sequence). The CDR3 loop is CASSIDLGERAFF. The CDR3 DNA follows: TGTGCCAGTAGTATAGATCTAGGGGAACGGGCTTTCTTT.

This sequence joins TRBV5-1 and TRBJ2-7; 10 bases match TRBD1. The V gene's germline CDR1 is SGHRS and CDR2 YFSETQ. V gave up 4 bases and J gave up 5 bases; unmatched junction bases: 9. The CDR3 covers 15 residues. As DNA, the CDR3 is TGCGCCAGCAGCCCCGGGACAGGGGCTTTTCACGAGCAGTACTTC. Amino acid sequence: CASSPGTGAFHEQYF.

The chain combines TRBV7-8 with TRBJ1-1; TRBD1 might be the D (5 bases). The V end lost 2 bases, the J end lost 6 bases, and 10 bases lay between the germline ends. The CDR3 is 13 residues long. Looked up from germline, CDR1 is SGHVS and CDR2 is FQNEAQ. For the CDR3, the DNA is TGTGCCAGCAGCTTATTCTGGGACTCTGAAGCTTTCTTT. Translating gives CASSLFWDSEAFF.

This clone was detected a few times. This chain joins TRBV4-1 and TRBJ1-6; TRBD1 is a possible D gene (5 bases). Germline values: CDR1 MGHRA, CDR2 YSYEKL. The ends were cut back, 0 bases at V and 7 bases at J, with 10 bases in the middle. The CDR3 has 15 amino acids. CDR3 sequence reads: CASSQEATANSPLHF. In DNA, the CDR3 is TGCGCCAGCAGCCAAGAGGCGACAGCGAATTCACCCCTCCACTTT.

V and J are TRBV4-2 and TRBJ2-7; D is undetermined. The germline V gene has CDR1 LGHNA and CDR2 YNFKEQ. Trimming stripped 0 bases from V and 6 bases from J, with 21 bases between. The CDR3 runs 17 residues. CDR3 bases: TGTGCCAGCAGCCAAGATAAAGTCAGCGCCTCGTCGTCCGAGCAGTACTTC. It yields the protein CASSQDKVSASSSEQYF.

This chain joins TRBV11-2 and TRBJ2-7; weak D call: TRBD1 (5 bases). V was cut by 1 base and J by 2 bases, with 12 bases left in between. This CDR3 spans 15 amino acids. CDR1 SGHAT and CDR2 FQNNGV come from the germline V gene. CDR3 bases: TGTGCCAGCAGCTTAGGTCAGGGCCTCCCCTACGAGCAGTACTTC. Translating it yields CASSLGQGLPYEQYF.

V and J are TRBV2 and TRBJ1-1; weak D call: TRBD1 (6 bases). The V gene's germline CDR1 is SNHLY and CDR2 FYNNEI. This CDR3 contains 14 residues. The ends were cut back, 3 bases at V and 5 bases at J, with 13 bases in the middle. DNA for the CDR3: TGTGCCAGCAGTGAGTACAGGGAGGGGACTGAAGCTTTCTTT. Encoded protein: CASSEYREGTEAFF.

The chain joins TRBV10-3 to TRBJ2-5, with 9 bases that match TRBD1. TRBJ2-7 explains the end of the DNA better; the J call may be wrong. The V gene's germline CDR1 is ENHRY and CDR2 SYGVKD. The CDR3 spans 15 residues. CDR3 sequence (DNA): TGTGCCATCAGTGAGCCGGACAGGGGTGGGTACGAGCAGTACTTC. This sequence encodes CAISEPDRGGYEQYF.

CDR3 sequence reads: CASSLAPAGSTDTQYF. The CDR3 bases are TGTGCCAGCAGCTTGGCCCCAGCGGGGAGCACAGATACGCAGTATTTT. The rearrangement links TRBV5-4 to TRBJ2-3; TRBD2 matches at 7 bases. The CDR3 contains 16 residues. The V and J ends lost 0 bases and 0 bases, in that order; junction bases with no gene match: 4. CDR1 and CDR2 (germline): SGHNT, YYREEE (reference sequence).

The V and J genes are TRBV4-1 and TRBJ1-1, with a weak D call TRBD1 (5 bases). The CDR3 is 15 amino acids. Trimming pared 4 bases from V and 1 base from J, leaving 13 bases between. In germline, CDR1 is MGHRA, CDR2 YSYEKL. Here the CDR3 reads CASSPSTVPNTEAFF. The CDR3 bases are TGCGCCAGCAGCCCCTCGACAGTCCCGAACACTGAAGCTTTCTTT.

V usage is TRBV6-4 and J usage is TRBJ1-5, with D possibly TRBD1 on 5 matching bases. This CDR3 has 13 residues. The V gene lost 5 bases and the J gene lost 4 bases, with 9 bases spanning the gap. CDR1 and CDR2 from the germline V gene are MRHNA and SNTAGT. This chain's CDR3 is CASSPQENQPQHF. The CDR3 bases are TGTGCCAGCAGTCCACAGGAAAATCAGCCCCAGCATTTT.

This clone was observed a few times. This CDR3 reads CASSLAQTRILNTEAFF. The CDR3 nucleotides are TGCGCCAGCAGCTTGGCCCAGACGCGGATTTTGAACACTGAAGCTTTCTTT. The chain combines TRBV5-1 with TRBJ1-1; D is unclear. Trimming took off 0 bases at V and 0 bases at J, with 15 bases between the two ends. The germline gives CDR1 SGHRS, CDR2 YFSETQ. The CDR3 consists of 17 residues.

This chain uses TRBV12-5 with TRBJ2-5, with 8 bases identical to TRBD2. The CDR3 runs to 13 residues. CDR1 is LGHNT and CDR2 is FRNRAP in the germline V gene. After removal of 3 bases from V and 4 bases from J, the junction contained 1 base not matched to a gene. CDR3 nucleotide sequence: TGTGCTAGTGGTTTCAGCGGGGGAGAGACCCAGTACTTC. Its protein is CASGFSGGETQYF. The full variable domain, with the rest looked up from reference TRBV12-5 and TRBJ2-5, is DARVTQTPRHKVTEMGQEVTMRCQPILGHNTVFWYRQTMMQGLELLAYFRNRAPLDDSGMPKDRFSAEMPDATLATLKIQPSEPRDSAVYFCASGFSGGETQYFGPGTRLLVL.

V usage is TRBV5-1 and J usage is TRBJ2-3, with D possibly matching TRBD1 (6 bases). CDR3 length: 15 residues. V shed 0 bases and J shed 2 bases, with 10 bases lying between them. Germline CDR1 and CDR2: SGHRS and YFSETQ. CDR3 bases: TGCGCCAGCAGCTTGGGAGCAGGGGTCACAGATACGCAGTATTTT. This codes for CASSLGAGVTDTQYF.

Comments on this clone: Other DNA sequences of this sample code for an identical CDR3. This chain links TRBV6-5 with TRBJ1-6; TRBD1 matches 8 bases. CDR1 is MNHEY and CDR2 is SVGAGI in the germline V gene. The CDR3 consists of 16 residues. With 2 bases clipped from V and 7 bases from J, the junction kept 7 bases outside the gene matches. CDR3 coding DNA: TGTGCCAGCAGTTACGCCTCCCGACAGGGGAATTCACCCCTCCACTTT. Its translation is CASSYASRQGNSPLHF.

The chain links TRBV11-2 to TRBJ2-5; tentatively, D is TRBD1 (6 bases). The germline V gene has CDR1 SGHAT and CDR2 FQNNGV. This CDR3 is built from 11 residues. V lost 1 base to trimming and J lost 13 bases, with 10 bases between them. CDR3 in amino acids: CASSLGDRLYF. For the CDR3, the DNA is TGTGCCAGCAGCTTAGGTGACAGGTTGTACTTC.

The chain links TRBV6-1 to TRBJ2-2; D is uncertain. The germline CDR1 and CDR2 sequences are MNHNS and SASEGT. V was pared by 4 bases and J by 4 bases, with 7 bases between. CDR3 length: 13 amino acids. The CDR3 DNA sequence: TGTGCCAGCAGTGTTCAGATCACCGGGGAGCTGTTTTTT. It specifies CASSVQITGELFF.

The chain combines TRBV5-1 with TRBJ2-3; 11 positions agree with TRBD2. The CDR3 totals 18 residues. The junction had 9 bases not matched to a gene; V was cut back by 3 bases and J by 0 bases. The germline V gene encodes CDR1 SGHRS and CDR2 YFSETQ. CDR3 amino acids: CASSWTLAGGPSTDTQYF. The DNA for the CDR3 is TGCGCCAGCAGCTGGACCCTAGCGGGGGGACCGAGCACAGATACGCAGTATTTT.

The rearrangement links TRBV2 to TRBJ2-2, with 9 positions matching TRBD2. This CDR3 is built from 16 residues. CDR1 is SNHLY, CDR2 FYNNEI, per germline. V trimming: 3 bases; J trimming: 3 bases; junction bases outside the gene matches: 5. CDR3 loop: CASSDRLAEYTGELFF. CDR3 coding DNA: TGTGCCAGCAGTGATCGACTAGCGGAATACACCGGGGAGCTGTTTTTT. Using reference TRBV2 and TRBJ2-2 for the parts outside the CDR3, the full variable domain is EPEVTQTPSHQVTQMGQEVILRCVPISNHLYFYWYRQILGQKVEFLVSFYNNEISEKSEIFDDQFSVERPDGSNFTLKIRSTKLEDSAMYFCASSDRLAEYTGELFFGEGSRLTVL.

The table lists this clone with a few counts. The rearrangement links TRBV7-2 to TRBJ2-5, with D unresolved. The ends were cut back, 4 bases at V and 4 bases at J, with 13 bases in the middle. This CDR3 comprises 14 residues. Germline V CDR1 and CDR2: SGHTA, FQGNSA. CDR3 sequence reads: CASSSSAERETQYF. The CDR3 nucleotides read TGTGCCAGCAGCTCTTCGGCGGAGAGAGAGACCCAGTACTTC.

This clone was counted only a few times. The CDR3 nucleotides are TGCGCCAGCAGCCAAGATCTTCCAGCGTCCTACGAGCAGTACTTC. Encoded protein: CASSQDLPASYEQYF. This sequence joins TRBV4-1 and TRBJ2-7, with unresolved D. The V gene's germline CDR1 is MGHRA and CDR2 YSYEKL. The CDR3 consists of 15 residues. V shed 0 bases and J shed 1 base, with 10 bases lying between them.